A single sample gave rise to the 12 T cell receptor beta chains below, sequenced in a study of T cells in Graves' hyperthyroidism and ophthalmopathy (dated by TCRdb to between 2018 and 2020). The library was made by multiplex PCR. Sequenced using an Illumina HiSeq 2000. The TCR beta CDR3 regions were amplified from RNA transcripts. The first round of RT-PCR for the TCR CDR3 was performed with the HTBI primer set and the Qiagen OneStep RT-PCR kit. The raw public reads went through TCRdb reprocessing: fastp at Q25, MiXCR clone calling, in-frame beta chains kept. Entries that share a CDR3 protein sequence are merged under the most common genes and DNA. Counted in this sample were approximately 530,000 distinct CDR3 sequences; 15% to 20% of them appeared once. The biggest ten clones account for over 45% of the sample. The sequencing input was blood. All receptors come from a man aged 40-55 years with Graves' ophthalmopathy.

This chain links TRBV9 with TRBJ2-7, with 8 bases matching TRBD1. The germline CDR1 and CDR2 sequences are SGDLS and YYNGEE. CDR3 size: 15 residues. Trimming removed 3 bases from V and 4 bases from J; junction bases left unmatched: 9. CDR3 sequence: CASSALPDRVYEQYF. The CDR3 region has the DNA TGTGCCAGCAGCGCTTTACCGGACAGGGTGTACGAGCAGTACTTC.

The chain joins TRBV10-3 to TRBJ2-5; D call uncertain. Germline CDR1 ENHRY, CDR2 SYGVKD. This CDR3 spans 11 amino acids. Trimming removed 6 bases from V and 5 bases from J, with 7 bases in between. The CDR3 nucleotides are TGTGCCATCAGCCTTGGTGAGACCCAGTACTTC. Protein product: CAISLGETQYF.

The J gene is TRBJ2-3, the V gene TRBV20-1, with TRBD2 as a possible D gene (5 bases). The CDR3 contains 15 residues. The germline V gene has CDR1 DFQATT and CDR2 SNEGSKA (reference sequence). Trimming left V 1 base short and J 0 bases short, with 11 bases between. CDR3 sequence: CSARGVWESTDTQYF. The DNA for the CDR3 is TGCAGTGCTAGAGGGGTGTGGGAGAGCACAGATACGCAGTATTTT.

Many counts were recorded for this clonotype. The rearrangement uses TRBV5-5 and TRBJ2-1; D gene uncertain. Germline V gene data show CDR1 as SGHKS and CDR2 as YYEKEE (reference sequence). This CDR3 comprises 15 residues. V shed 4 bases and J shed 4 bases, with 15 bases lying between them. The DNA of the CDR3 is TGTGCCAGCAGCCCGGAAGGGCCGGCGTACAATGAGCAGTTCTTC. This gives the protein CASSPEGPAYNEQFF.

This clonotype was observed many times. The V call is TRBV12-3 or TRBV12-4, the J call TRBJ2-7; 11 positions agree with TRBD2. After removal of 5 bases from V and 3 bases from J, the junction contained 6 bases not matched to a gene. This CDR3 region has 15 residues. CDR3 bases: TGTGCCAGCAGTAGGGGGACTAGCGGAGACTACGAGCAGTACTTC. Translated: CASSRGTSGDYEQYF.

CDR3 sequence (DNA): TGTGCCAGCAGTTACCCAGGGGCCAGGGGCACTGAAGCTTTCTTT. Encoded protein: CASSYPGARGTEAFF. The chain carries TRBV6-5 and TRBJ1-1, with D possibly TRBD1 on 6 matching bases. CDR3 length: 15 amino acids. V was pared by 2 bases and J by 4 bases, with 14 bases between. CDR1 MNHEY and CDR2 SVGAGI come from the germline V gene.

To note about this clonotype: A junction end diverges from the germline sequence, so it may reflect a read error. This chain links TRBV4-1 with TRBJ1-2; D not certain. The CDR3 loop spans 15 amino acids. Germline V CDR1 and CDR2: MGHRA, YSYEKL. The CDR3 nucleotides are TGTGCCAGCAGCCAGGTGGGAAACGATAACTATGGCTACACCTTC. This encodes CASSQVGNDNYGYTF.

The chain employs TRBV4-3 and TRBJ2-4; 7 bases line up with TRBD2. Germline loops: CDR1 LGHNA, CDR2 YSLEER. The CDR3 totals 15 residues. With V trimmed by 3 bases and J by 7 bases, 9 bases remained unmatched. CDR3 DNA sequence: TGCGCCAGCAGCCAGGATCCGGGGGGTACGAACATTCAGTACTTC. Translation: CASSQDPGGTNIQYF.

The CDR3 loop is CASSRTGGMIMPQHF. The CDR3 nucleotides are TGTGCCAGCAGTAGGACAGGGGGCATGATCATGCCCCAGCATTTT. The rearrangement links TRBV27 to TRBJ1-5; 11 bases line up with TRBD1. V was clipped by 5 bases and J by 9 bases; unmatched bases: 9. CDR1 is MNHEY and CDR2 is SMNVEV in the germline V gene (reference sequence). The CDR3 covers 15 residues.

V and J are TRBV7-9 and TRBJ2-7, with D possibly being TRBD1 (6 bases). The germline V gene has CDR1 SEHNR and CDR2 FQNEAQ (reference sequence). The CDR3 runs 13 residues. Trimming shortened V by 5 bases and J by 6 bases, and 14 bases separated the two germline ends. This CDR3 reads CASSLRQVSEQYF. In DNA, the CDR3 is TGTGCCAGCAGCCTCAGACAGGTTAGCGAGCAGTACTTC.

This clonotype was counted many times. V is TRBV11-2 and J is TRBJ2-1; no firm D call. Trimming took 5 bases from V and 1 from J, leaving 15 bases between them. CDR3 length: 16 amino acids. Germline CDR1 and CDR2: SGHAT and FQNNGV. The CDR3, as DNA: TGTGCCAGCAGCGGTCGAAAAAGGACGTCCTACAATGAGCAGTTCTTC. Amino acids: CASSGRKRTSYNEQFF.

This clonotype has ten or more counts. The CDR3, as DNA: TGTGCCAGCAGCTCCCAGGGGTTCAGGTACGAGCAGTACTTC. Encoded protein: CASSSQGFRYEQYF. The chain links TRBV13 to TRBJ2-7; D may be TRBD1 (6 bases). Trimming pared 4 bases from V and 4 bases from J, leaving 14 bases between. In germline, CDR1 is PRHDT, CDR2 FYEKMQ (reference sequence). The CDR3 loop spans 14 amino acids.